A selection of T cell receptor beta chains follows, all from one sample in a study of T cell repertoires in cytomegalovirus infection. TCRdb passed the reads through MiXCR, listing each CDR3 protein once. The sample yields roughly 140,000 distinct CDR3 sequences, less than 25% seen once. Specimen: PBMCs. Receptors were obtained from a human donor in good health (CMV status not recorded). Some clones in this sample may be carry-over from other donors' samples. Each CDR3 is given with its conserved first and last residue. The D gene is left open where the match is weak. The size of a clone is reported for some rows only, either as once, few or many, or as a class for expanded clones.

d_gene	v_gene	abundance	j_gene	CDR3nt	CDR3aa
NA	TRBV15	few	TRBJ1-2	TGTGCCACCAGCAGAGTCAGGTCACCTACTAACTATGGCTACACCTTC	CATSRVRSPTNYGYTF
TRBD1	TRBV7-9	NA	TRBJ1-1	TGTGCCAGCAGCTCGCAGGGACAGGCTAACACTGAAGCTTTCTTT	CASSSQGQANTEAFF
TRBD2	TRBV20-1	NA	TRBJ2-3	TGCAGTGCTTACGAGACTGAGCGGGGGGTAAGCACAGATACGCAGTATTTT	CSAYETERGVSTDTQYF
NA	TRBV20-1	many	TRBJ1-2	TGCAGTGCTAGCAGACAGGCGACTAACTATGGCTACACCTTC	CSASRQATNYGYTF
NA	TRBV20-1	NA	TRBJ2-1	TGCAGTGCTACATCCTCCGCAGGAGTCAATGAGCAGTTCTTC	CSATSSAGVNEQFF
TRBD2	TRBV7-2	many	TRBJ2-7	TGTGCCAGCAGCGGCAGCGGGAGGTACGAGCAGTACTTC	CASSGSGRYEQYF
NA	TRBV5-8	few	TRBJ2-7	TGTGCCAGCAGCTTACACAGGGTACAAAACTACGAGCAGTACTTC	CASSLHRVQNYEQYF
TRBD1	TRBV28	NA	TRBJ1-2	TGTGCCAGCACCGGACAGGTGAAGGGCGGCTACACCTTC	CASTGQVKGGYTF
NA	TRBV28	NA	TRBJ2-7	TGTGCCAGCAATACCCTTCGCGAGCAGTACTTC	CASNTLREQYF
TRBD1	TRBV7-2	many	TRBJ2-7	TGTGCCAGCAGTGTGTTGGGACAGGGGGTCGAGCAGTACTTC	CASSVLGQGVEQYF